The clone carrying this T cell receptor beta chain was recorded a few times. Its target is unknown. The data derive from a study of beta chain features in type 1 diabetes. Study results and caveats: Significant though moderate, a shortening of TCRB CDR3s appeared in all four CD4+ subsets of Type 1 diabetes patients.

Germline CDR1 reads MNHEY; CDR2 reads SVGAGI. Trimming cost V 4 bases and J 6 bases, with 18 bases left between them. The CDR3 totals 15 residues. Expressed TCRB transcripts were sequenced because the entire RNA isolate underwent reverse transcription. Profiling relied on immunoSEQ multiplex PCR, and the TCRdb table lists in-frame clones only, not all of them. The table lists roughly 700,000 clones, roughly an eighth of them singletons. Sequences were obtained from naive CD4+ T cells from blood. The gene calls are TRBV6-5 and TRBJ1-2; no reliable D call. The sequence was collected from a man younger than 35 with type 1 diabetes. CDR3 DNA sequence: TGTGCCAGCAGTTCTTCCTTCGGTAGGGAGAATGGCTACACCTTC. Translation gives CASSSSFGRENGYTF.